This TCR beta chain was identified in a study of blood T cells in healthy people across ages (dated by TCRdb to between 2015 and 2017). About the full investigation: In model experiments, template switching captured about one uniquely barcoded TCR beta cDNA molecule for every two T cells. Using deep sequencing normalized with unique cDNA molecular identifiers, the study measured how TCR beta repertoire diversity changes with age. Using the same blood draw, the study looked at two additional independent replicas of 1 million unique cDNA reads for two donors, one aged 18 to 30 and the other aged 80 or older. To avoid experimental bias, donors of different ages were distributed randomly across sequencing lanes. Four age groups were formed from the donors: young (average around 15 years), middle-aged (more than 35), aged (under 70) and long-lived (about 80).

General study outcomes and caveats: Conclusive comparison of naive and antigen-experienced compartments was prevented by the profiling of bulk unsorted PBMCs. A strong correlation was found between observed TCR beta diversity and the percentage of naive T cells measured by flow cytometry. As age increased, observed TCR beta diversity per million T cells dropped in a roughly linear way, and a significant reduction was already evident by age roughly 36. The CMV infection status of donors was not known, potentially confounding age-related changes in expanded clonotypes. Compared with the aged group, the long-lived group had more naive CD4+ T cells, fewer expanded clones and increased TCR diversity, a pattern suggesting age selection. Total diversity estimates from one million sequenced T cells were considered lower bounds and underestimates.

Systemically healthy Caucasian individuals from Russia, approximately 39 in total and aged roughly 6 to 100 years, were included as donors. About 9.1 milliliters of peripheral blood were collected from each donor into EDTA-treated Vacutainer tubes. Ficoll-Paque density-gradient centrifugation was used to isolate PBMCs, with at least 7 million per sample. Trizol reagent was used to extract total RNA from PBMCs, with at least 6 micrograms per sample. For every donor, an aliquot of PBMCs went through flow cytometry to measure the percentages of naive CD45RAhigh/CD27high T cells. Receptor libraries were prepared by 5' RACE. TCRdb lists the instrument as Illumina HiSeq 2500. A second PCR of roughly 7 to 11 cycles was performed with a sample-barcoded 5' primer and a J-beta primer mix. Each TCR beta cDNA molecule received a unique molecular identifier from a template-switch 5' adaptor carrying 12 random nucleotides. Each sample yielded at least 3 million CDR3-containing paired-end reads. First-strand cDNA synthesis was performed from all RNA using the Mint cDNA synthesis kit, with priming by a TRBC-specific oligonucleotide. After uracil-DNA glycosylase treatment, a first 18-cycle PCR used universal primers M1SS and BC2_uni_R on all cDNA. In the original analysis: Normalization of each sample was performed by random selection of 1 million high-quality reads, each carrying a distinct molecular identifier. Reads sharing molecular identifiers were discarded rather than binned into consensus sequences. MiTCR, with a Q25 quality threshold and the strictest error-elimination algorithm, was used for CDR3 identification, clonotype clustering and error correction. Lower-bound total TCR beta diversity was estimated with a nonparametric unseen species model using Euler transformation. TCRdb ran its own pipeline on the public reads, namely fastp trimming at Q25 and MiXCR clone calling, and kept in-frame beta chains. Records with the same CDR3 protein are collapsed into one entry carrying the most frequent genes and DNA. The V and J calls reflect TCRdb's pipeline rather than the authors' work. Here the sample has roughly 860,000 distinct CDR3 sequences; around two thirds occur a single time. Of the sample, roughly 25% falls within the top ten clones.

Turning to this clonotype: There is no known antigen for this receptor. The sample holds no much larger clone one base away, and base qualities are not on file.

At the junction V is shortened by 4 bases and J by 5 bases; bases outside the gene matches: 10. CDR1 and CDR2 were assigned from the germline V gene as MDHEN and SYDVKM. The CDR3, from cysteine to phenylalanine, totals 15 residues. Solely the CDR3 DNA is kept, with 45 bases framed from the first base. The clonotype comes from a man aged 25 to 40 in good health. The material sequenced was blood. Recombination linked TRBV28 to TRBJ1-2; 7 bases in the junction line up with TRBD1. The DNA reads TGTGCCAGCAGTTACCCGACAGGGCAGAGGTATGGCTACACCTTC. Its translation reads: CASSYPTGQRYGYTF.